This T cell receptor (beta chain) derives from a study of T cell responses to AZD1222 COVID-19 vaccine. Overall study findings and caveats: In the spike-specific TCR repertoire, nearly half reportedly target unmutated variant regions. Clonal diversity was possibly underestimated, and white British individuals and females predominated among donors.

Repertoires were generated with immunoSEQ multiplex PCR, while TCRdb's copy carries only in-frame clones and drops some. This sample has some 100,000 clones, with just under 90% found just once. With regard to this clone: What it recognizes is unknown.

CDR3 length equals 15 residues. Trimming left V 1 base short and J 6 bases short, with 15 bases between. Germline lookup yields CDR1 LNHDA and CDR2 SQIVND (reference sequence). The receptor's source is an adult in good health. The sequenced sample was peripheral blood, obtained on day 0 of AZD1222 vaccination. The J gene is TRBJ1-1, the V gene TRBV19, with no clear D. CDR3 sequence reads: CASSIGGRGQAEAFF. The CDR3 DNA reads as TGTGCCAGTAGTATAGGGGGTCGGGGTCAGGCTGAAGCTTTCTTT.